The following is a TCR beta chain sequence with its context. Its specificity is unknown. The CDR3 has 18 residues. J was trimmed by 5 bases and V by 0 bases; bases with no gene match: 13. Germline loops: CDR1 SGDLS, CDR2 YYNGEE. One entry per CDR3 protein results from TCRdb running MiXCR on the RT-PCR reads. The data show hundreds of thousands of distinct CDR3 sequences, less than 20% seen once. These data originate in a study of response to subunit inactivated influenza vaccine. Whole-study findings and limits: The authors suggested that every seasonal influenza vaccination recruits few new T cells.

The chain links TRBV9 to TRBJ2-2, with TRBD1 matching over 7 bases. Sequenced here: PBMCs from blood, sampled approximately 5 days after vaccination. The origin of this receptor is a man over 45 who received an inactivated influenza vaccine. The CDR3 is CASSVGGYLQGKTGELFF. As DNA, the CDR3 is TGTGCCAGCAGCGTAGGAGGCTATCTACAGGGGAAGACCGGGGAGCTGTTTTTT.